The rows below give T cell receptor beta chains drawn from one sample of a study of T cell responses to AZD1222 COVID-19 vaccine. TCRdb keeps only in-frame clones here, not all; method: immunoSEQ multiplex PCR. Among roughly 130,000 clones listed, over 75% were seen once. The sample consisted of peripheral blood, taken on day 0 of AZD1222 vaccination. The receptors were gathered from an adult in good health. CDR3s include the opening cysteine and the closing phenylalanine or tryptophan. A D gene is named only where the DNA matches it firmly. Size tells how often a clone was seen (once, few, many) or the class of an expanded clone, and some rows leave it out.

>-|TRBV7-3|once|TRBJ1-5
CASSLTGGYNQPQHF
TGTGCCAGCAGCTTAACGGGCGGTTACAATCAGCCCCAGCATTTT
>TRBD1|TRBV5-1|-|TRBJ2-5
CASSLIPQGTQETQYF
TGCGCCAGCAGCTTGATACCACAGGGGACCCAAGAGACCCAGTACTTC
>-|TRBV24-1|-|TRBJ1-5
CATSDPSVAGHQPQHF
TGTGCCACCAGTGATCCCTCGGTGGCAGGGCATCAGCCCCAGCATTTT
>-|TRBV6-5|-|TRBJ1-1
CASRWRTEAFF
TGTGCCAGCAGGTGGAGGACTGAAGCTTTCTTT
>TRBD2|TRBV6-2/TRBV6-3|-|TRBJ2-5
CASSSGLAGGGAGKTQYF
TGTGCCAGCAGTTCCGGACTAGCGGGAGGAGGGGCGGGGAAGACCCAGTACTTC
>-|TRBV5-5|once|TRBJ2-6
CASSLGPLSGANVLTF
TGTGCCAGCAGCTTGGGTCCGCTCTCTGGGGCCAACGTCCTGACTTTC
>-|TRBV2|few|TRBJ1-4
CASSDSGGTNEKLFF
TGTGCCAGCAGTGACAGTGGGGGAACTAATGAAAAACTGTTTTTT
>TRBD1|TRBV6-2/TRBV6-3|once|TRBJ1-4
CASSRGTDNEKLFF
TGTGCCAGCAGCCGAGGGACAGATAATGAAAAACTGTTTTTT
>TRBD1|TRBV20-1|-|TRBJ1-1
CSAKTGNEAFF
TGCAGTGCTAAGACAGGGAATGAAGCTTTCTTT
>TRBD1|TRBV5-1|-|TRBJ1-1
CASRREGGELTEAFF
TGCGCCAGCAGACGCGAAGGGGGCGAACTCACTGAAGCTTTCTTT
>-|TRBV5-4|-|TRBJ2-3
CASGTRVEDTDTQYF
TGTGCCAGCGGGACACGGGTGGAGGACACAGATACGCAGTATTTT
>-|TRBV4-3|-|TRBJ1-1
CASSHPGGVNTEAFF
TGCGCCAGCAGCCACCCGGGTGGGGTAAACACTGAAGCTTTCTTT
>-|TRBV18|-|TRBJ2-1
CASSPSLSSYNEQFF
TGTGCCAGCTCACCTTCGCTGAGCTCCTACAATGAGCAGTTCTTC
>-|TRBV5-1|-|TRBJ1-1
CASSTLDRVNTEAFF
TGCGCCAGCAGCACCCTGGACAGAGTGAACACTGAAGCTTTCTTT
>-|TRBV19|-|TRBJ1-2
CASSIDLLYGYTF
TGTGCCAGTAGTATAGACCTCTTGTATGGCTACACCTTC
>-|TRBV6-5|-|TRBJ2-7
CASRGTKQGRGEQYF
TGTGCCAGCAGGGGGACCAAACAGGGTAGGGGCGAGCAGTACTTC
>-|TRBV27|-|TRBJ1-6
CASSFKGWNSPLHF
TGTGCCAGCAGTTTCAAGGGGTGGAATTCACCCCTCCACTTT
>-|TRBV6-5|once|TRBJ1-2
CASSSQGRGYTF
TGTGCCAGCAGTTCACAGGGACGGGGCTACACCTTC
>-|TRBV11-3|-|TRBJ1-1
CASSLTGPRTEAFF
TGTGCCAGCAGCCTAACAGGTCCCCGCACTGAAGCTTTCTTT
>TRBD2|TRBV3-1/TRBV3-2|-|TRBJ2-5
CASSQDRGTSDQETQYF
TGTGCCAGCAGCCAAGACCGGGGGACTAGCGACCAAGAGACCCAGTACTTC
>-|TRBV3-1/TRBV3-2|-|TRBJ1-2
CASSHLSYGYTF
TGTGCCAGCAGCCATTTGAGCTATGGCTACACCTTC
>-|TRBV6-5|-|TRBJ1-1
CASSPQTRTEAFF
TGTGCCAGCAGTCCCCAAACGCGGACTGAAGCTTTCTTT
>-|TRBV7-3|-|TRBJ1-1
CASSSGGRTEAFF
TGTGCCAGCAGCTCCGGGGGGCGGACTGAAGCTTTCTTT
>-|TRBV24-1|-|TRBJ1-5
CATGDNQPQHF
TGTGCCACGGGGGACAATCAGCCCCAGCATTTT